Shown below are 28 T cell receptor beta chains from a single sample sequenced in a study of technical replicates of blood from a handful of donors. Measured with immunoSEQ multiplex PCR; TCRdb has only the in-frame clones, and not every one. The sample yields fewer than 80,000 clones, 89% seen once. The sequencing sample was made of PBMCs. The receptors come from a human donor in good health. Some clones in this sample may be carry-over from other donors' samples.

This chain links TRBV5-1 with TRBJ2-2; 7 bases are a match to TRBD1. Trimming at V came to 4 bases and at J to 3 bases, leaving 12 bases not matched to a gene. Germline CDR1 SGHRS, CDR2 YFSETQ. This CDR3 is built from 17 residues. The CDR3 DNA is TGCGCCAGCAGCGGCGAGGGGGCCCCCTGGGACACCGGGGAGCTGTTTTTT. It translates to CASSGEGAPWDTGELFF.

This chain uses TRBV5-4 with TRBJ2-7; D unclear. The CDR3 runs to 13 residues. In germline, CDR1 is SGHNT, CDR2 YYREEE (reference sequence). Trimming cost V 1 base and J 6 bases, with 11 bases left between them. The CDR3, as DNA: TGTGCCAGCAGCTTGCCCGCAGCGACCGAGCAGTACTTC. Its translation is CASSLPAATEQYF.

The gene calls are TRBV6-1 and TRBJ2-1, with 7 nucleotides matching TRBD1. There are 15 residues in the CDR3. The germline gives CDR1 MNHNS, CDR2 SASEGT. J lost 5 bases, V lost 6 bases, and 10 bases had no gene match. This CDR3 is CASRSAGTEDNEQFF. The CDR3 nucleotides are TGTGCCAGCAGGTCCGCCGGGACAGAAGACAATGAGCAGTTCTTC.

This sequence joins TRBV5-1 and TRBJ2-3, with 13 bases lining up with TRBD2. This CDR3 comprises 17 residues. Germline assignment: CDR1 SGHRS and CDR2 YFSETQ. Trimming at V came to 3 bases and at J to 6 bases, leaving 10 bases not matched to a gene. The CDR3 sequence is CASSSTLAGGPWDTQYF. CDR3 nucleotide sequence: TGCGCCAGCAGCTCCACACTAGCGGGGGGGCCATGGGATACGCAGTATTTT.

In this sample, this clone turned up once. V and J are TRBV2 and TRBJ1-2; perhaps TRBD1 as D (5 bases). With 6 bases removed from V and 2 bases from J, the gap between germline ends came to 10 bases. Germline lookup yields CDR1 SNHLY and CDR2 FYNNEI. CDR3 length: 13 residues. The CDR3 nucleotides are TGTGCCAGCAGAAGACAGCAAAACTATGGCTACACCTTC. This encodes CASRRQQNYGYTF.

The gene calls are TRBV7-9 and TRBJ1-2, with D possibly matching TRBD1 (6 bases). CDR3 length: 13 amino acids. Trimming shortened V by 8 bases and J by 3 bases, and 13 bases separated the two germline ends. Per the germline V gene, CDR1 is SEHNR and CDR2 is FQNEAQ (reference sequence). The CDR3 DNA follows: TGTGCCAGCGGCCACAGGGCTGACTATGGCTACACCTTC. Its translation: CASGHRADYGYTF.

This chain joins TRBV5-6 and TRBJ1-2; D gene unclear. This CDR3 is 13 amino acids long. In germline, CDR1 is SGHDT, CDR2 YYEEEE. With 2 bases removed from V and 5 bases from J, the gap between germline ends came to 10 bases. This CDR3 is CASSFPGSYGYTF. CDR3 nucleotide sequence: TGTGCCAGCAGCTTCCCGGGGTCGTATGGCTACACCTTC.

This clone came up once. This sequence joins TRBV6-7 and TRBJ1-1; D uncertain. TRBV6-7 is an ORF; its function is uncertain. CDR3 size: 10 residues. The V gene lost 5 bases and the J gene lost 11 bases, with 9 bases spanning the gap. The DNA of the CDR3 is TGTGCCAGCAGTGACCCCGGGGCTTTCTTT. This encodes CASSDPGAFF.

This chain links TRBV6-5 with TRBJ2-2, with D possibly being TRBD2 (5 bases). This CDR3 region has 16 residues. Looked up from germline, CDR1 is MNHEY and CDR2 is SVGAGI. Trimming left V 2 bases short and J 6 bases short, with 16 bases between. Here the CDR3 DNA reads TGTGCCAGCAGTTACGAGCCGGGAAGCTCTCCCGGGGAGCTGTTTTTT. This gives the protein CASSYEPGSSPGELFF.

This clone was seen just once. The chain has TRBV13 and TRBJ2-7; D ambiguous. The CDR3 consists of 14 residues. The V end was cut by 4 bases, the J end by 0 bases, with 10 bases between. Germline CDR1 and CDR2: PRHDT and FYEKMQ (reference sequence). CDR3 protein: CASSSTRSSYEQYF. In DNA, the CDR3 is TGTGCCAGCAGCTCTACCCGAAGCTCCTACGAGCAGTACTTC.

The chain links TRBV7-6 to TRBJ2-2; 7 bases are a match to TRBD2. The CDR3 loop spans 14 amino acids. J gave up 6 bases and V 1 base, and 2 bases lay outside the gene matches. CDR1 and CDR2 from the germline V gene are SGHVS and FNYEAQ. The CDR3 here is CASSLVLAAGELFF. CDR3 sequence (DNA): TGTGCCAGCAGCTTAGTCCTAGCGGCCGGGGAGCTGTTTTTT.

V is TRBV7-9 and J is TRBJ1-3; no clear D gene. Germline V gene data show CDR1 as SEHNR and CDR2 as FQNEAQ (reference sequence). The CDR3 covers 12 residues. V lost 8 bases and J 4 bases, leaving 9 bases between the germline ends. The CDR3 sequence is CASLRWGNTIYF. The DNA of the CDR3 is TGTGCCAGCCTAAGATGGGGAAACACCATATATTTT. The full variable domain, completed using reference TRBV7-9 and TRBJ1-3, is DTGVSQNPRHKITKRGQNVTFRCDPISEHNRLYWYRQTLGQGPEFLTYFQNEAQLEKSRLLSDRFSAERPKGSFSTLEIQRTEQGDSAMYLCASLRWGNTIYFGEGSWLTVV.

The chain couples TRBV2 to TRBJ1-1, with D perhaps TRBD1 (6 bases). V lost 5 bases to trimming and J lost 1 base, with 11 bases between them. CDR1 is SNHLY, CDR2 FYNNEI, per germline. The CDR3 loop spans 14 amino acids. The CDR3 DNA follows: TGTGCCAGCAGTCCGAGGGGGGGGAACACTGAAGCTTTCTTT. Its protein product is CASSPRGGNTEAFF. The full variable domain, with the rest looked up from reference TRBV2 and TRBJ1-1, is EPEVTQTPSHQVTQMGQEVILRCVPISNHLYFYWYRQILGQKVEFLVSFYNNEISEKSEIFDDQFSVERPDGSNFTLKIRSTKLEDSAMYFCASSPRGGNTEAFFGQGTRLTVV.

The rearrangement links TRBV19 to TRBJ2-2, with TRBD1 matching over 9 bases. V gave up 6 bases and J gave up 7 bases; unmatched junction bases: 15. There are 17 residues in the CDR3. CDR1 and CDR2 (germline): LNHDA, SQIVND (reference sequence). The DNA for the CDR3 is TGTGCCAGTAGGCGGGACGGGACAGGGCTACGGAACGGGGAGCTGTTTTTT. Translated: CASRRDGTGLRNGELFF.

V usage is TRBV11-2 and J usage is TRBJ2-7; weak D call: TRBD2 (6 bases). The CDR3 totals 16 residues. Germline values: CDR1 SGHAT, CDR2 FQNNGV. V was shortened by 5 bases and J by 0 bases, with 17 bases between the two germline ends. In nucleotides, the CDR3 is TGTGCCAGCAGCACAGGAAGTAGCGGCAGCTCCTACGAGCAGTACTTC. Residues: CASSTGSSGSSYEQYF.

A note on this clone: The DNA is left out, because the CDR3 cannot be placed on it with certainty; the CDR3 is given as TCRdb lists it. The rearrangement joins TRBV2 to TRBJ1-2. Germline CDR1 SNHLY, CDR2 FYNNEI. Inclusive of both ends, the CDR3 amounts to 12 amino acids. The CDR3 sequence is CASSTSGGGYTF.

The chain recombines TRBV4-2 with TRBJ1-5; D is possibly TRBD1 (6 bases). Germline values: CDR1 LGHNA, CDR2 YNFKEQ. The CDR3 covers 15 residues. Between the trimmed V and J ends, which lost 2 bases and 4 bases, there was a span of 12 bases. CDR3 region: CASSQTGQINQPQHF. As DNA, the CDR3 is TGTGCCAGCAGCCAAACTGGACAGATTAATCAGCCCCAGCATTTT.

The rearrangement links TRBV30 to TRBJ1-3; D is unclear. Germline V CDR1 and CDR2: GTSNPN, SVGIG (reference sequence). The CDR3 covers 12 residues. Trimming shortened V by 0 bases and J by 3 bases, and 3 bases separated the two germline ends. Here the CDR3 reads CAWSVLGNTIYF. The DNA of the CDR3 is TGTGCCTGGAGTGTACTTGGAAACACCATATATTTT.

CDR3 DNA: TGCGCCAGCAGCCAGGGGACTAGCGGGGGGGCCTCCCAAGAGACCCAGTACTTC. This encodes CASSQGTSGGASQETQYF. The chain has TRBV4-1 and TRBJ2-5; 16 positions agree with TRBD2. The germline CDR1 and CDR2 sequences are MGHRA and YSYEKL. Unmatched junction bases numbered 5, after V lost 3 bases and J lost 1 base. This CDR3 is 18 amino acids long.

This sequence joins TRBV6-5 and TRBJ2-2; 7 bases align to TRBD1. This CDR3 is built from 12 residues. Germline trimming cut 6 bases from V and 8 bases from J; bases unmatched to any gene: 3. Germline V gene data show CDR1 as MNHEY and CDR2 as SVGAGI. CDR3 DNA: TGTGCCAGCAGCCCGGACAGGGGGGAGCTGTTTTTT. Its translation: CASSPDRGELFF.

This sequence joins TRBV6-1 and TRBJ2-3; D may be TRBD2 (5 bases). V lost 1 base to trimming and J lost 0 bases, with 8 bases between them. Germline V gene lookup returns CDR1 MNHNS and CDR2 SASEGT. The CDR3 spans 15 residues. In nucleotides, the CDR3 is TGTGCCAGCAGTGAAGACAGCGGCAGCACAGATACGCAGTATTTT. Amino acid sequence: CASSEDSGSTDTQYF.

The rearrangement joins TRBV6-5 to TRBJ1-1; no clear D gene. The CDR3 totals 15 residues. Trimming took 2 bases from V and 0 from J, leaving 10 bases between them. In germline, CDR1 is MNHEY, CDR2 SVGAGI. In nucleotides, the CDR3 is TGTGCCAGCAGTTACCTGACAAGGTTGAACACTGAAGCTTTCTTT. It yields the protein CASSYLTRLNTEAFF.

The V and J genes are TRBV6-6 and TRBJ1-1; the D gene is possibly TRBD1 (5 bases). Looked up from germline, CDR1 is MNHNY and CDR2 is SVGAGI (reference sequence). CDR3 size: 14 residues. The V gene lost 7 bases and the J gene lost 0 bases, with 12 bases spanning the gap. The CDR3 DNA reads TGTGCCAGCATCCGGGGGGGGGTGAACACTGAAGCTTTCTTT. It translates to CASIRGGVNTEAFF.

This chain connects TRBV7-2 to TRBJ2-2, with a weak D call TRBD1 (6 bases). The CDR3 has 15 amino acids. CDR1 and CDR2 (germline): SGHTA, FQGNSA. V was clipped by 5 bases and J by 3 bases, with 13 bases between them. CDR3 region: CASSQPGADTGELFF. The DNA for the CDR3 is TGTGCCAGCAGCCAGCCAGGGGCTGACACCGGGGAGCTGTTTTTT.

CDR3 in amino acids: CASSLGTGTPSGNTIYF. CDR3 coding DNA: TGTGCCAGCAGCTTAGGTACCGGGACACCCTCTGGAAACACCATATATTTT. This chain links TRBV7-9 with TRBJ1-3; D is perhaps TRBD1 (6 bases). V lost 1 base and J lost 0, with 13 bases in between. Per germline, CDR1 SEHNR and CDR2 FQNEAQ (reference sequence). This CDR3 is built from 17 residues.

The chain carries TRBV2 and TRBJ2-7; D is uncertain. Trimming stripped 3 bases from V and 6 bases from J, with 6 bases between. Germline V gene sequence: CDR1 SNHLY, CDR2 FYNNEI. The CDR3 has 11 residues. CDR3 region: CASSEAVEQYF. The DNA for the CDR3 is TGTGCCAGCAGTGAGGCGGTCGAGCAGTACTTC.

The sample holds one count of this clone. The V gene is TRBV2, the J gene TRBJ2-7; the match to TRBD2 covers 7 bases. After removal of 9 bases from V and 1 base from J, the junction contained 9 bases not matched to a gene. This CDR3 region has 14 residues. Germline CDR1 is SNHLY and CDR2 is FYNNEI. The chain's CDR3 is CARGEGYPSYEQYF. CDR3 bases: TGTGCCAGAGGGGAGGGCTATCCATCCTACGAGCAGTACTTC. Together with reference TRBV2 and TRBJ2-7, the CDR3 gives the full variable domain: EPEVTQTPSHQVTQMGQEVILRCVPISNHLYFYWYRQILGQKVEFLVSFYNNEISEKSEIFDDQFSVERPDGSNFTLKIRSTKLEDSAMYFCARGEGYPSYEQYFGPGTRLTVT.

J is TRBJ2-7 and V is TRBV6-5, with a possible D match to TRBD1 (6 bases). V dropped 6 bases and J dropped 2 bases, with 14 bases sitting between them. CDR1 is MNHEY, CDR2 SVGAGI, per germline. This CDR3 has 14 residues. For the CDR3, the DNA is TGTGCCAGCAGAGGACAGACCATACCCTACGAGCAGTACTTC. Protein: CASRGQTIPYEQYF.